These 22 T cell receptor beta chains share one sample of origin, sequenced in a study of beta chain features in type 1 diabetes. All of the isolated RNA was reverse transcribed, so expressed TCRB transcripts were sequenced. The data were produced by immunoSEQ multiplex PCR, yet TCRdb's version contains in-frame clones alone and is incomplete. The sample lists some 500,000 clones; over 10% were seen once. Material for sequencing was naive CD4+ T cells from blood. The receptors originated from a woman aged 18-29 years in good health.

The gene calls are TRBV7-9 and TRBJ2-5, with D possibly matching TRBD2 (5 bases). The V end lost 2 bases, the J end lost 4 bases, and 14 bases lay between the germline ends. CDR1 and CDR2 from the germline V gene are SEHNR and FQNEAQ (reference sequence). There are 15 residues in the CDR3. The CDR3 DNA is TGTGCCAGCAGCTTATTAAGCGGCGGTGGAGAGACCCAGTACTTC. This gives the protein CASSLLSGGGETQYF.

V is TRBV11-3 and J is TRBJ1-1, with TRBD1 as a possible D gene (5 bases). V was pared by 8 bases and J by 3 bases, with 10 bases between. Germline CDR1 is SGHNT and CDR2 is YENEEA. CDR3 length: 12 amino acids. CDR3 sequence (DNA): TGTGCCAGCGGGGGGTTTTACACTGAAGCTTTCTTT. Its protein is CASGGFYTEAFF.

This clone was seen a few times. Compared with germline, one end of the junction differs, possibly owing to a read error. The CDR3 spells CASSLIGLASCF. The CDR3 coding sequence is TGTGCCAGCAGCTTAATCGGACTAGCTTCCTGCTTC. This rearrangement joins TRBV7-2 to TRBJ2-7, with TRBD2 identical over 8 bases. CDR3 length equals 12 residues. In germline, CDR1 is SGHTA, CDR2 FQGNSA.

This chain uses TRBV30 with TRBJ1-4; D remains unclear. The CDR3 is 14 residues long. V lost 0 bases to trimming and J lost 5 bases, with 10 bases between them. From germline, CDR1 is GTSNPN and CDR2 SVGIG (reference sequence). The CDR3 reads CAWSVGSSNEKLFF. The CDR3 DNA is TGTGCCTGGAGTGTCGGGTCCTCCAATGAAAAACTGTTTTTT.

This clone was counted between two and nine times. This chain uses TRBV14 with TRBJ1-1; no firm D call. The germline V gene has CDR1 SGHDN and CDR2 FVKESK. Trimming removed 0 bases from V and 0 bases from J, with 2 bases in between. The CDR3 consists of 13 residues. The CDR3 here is CASSQDVNTEAFF. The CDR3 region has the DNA TGTGCCAGCAGCCAAGATGTGAACACTGAAGCTTTCTTT.

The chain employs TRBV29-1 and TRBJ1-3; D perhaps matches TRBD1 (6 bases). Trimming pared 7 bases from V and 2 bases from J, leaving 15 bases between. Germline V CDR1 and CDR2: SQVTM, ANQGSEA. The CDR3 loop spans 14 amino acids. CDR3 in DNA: TGCAGCGCGAAACGGACAGCCACTGGAAACACCATATATTTT. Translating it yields CSAKRTATGNTIYF.

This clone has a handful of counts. DNA of the CDR3: TGTGCCAGCAGTGACTTGGGGTCCAGGACTTATGGCTACACCTTC. It codes for CASSDLGSRTYGYTF. The rearrangement joins TRBV6-1 to TRBJ1-2; D uncertain. V lost 3 bases and J lost 5, with 16 bases in between. This CDR3 is built from 15 residues. Looked up from germline, CDR1 is MNHNS and CDR2 is SASEGT.

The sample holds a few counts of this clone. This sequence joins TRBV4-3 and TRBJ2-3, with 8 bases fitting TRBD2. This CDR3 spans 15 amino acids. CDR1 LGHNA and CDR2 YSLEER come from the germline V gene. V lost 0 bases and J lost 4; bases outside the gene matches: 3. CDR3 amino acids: CASSQDFGRADTQYF. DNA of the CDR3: TGCGCCAGCAGCCAAGATTTCGGGAGGGCAGATACGCAGTATTTT.

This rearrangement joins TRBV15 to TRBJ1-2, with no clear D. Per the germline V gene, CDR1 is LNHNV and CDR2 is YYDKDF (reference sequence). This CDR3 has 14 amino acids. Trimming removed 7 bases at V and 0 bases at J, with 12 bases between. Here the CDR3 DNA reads TGTGCCACCACCTATGGCGGAGCTAACTATGGCTACACCTTC. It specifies CATTYGGANYGYTF.

CDR3 region: CASSGGTASSYNEQFF. For the CDR3, the DNA is TGTGCCAGCAGTGGAGGGACAGCGAGCTCCTACAATGAGCAGTTCTTC. V gene TRBV28 combines with J gene TRBJ2-1, with TRBD1 as a possible D gene (7 bases). The CDR3 sequence is 16 residues long. Germline V gene lookup returns CDR1 MDHEN and CDR2 SYDVKM. Trimming removed 5 bases from V and 0 bases from J, with 14 bases in between.

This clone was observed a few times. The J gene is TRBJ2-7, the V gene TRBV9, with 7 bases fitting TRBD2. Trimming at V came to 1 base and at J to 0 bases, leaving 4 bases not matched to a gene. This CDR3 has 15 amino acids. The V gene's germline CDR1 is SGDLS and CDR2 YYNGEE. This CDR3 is CASSVWASGSYEQYF. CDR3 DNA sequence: TGTGCCAGCAGCGTATGGGCTAGCGGCTCCTACGAGCAGTACTTC.

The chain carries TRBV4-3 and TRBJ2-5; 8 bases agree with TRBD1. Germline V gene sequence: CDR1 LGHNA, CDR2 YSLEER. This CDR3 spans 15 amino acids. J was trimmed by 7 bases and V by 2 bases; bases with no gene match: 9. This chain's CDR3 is CASSQIRGHTGTQYF. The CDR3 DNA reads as TGCGCCAGCAGCCAAATCAGGGGGCATACGGGGACCCAGTACTTC.

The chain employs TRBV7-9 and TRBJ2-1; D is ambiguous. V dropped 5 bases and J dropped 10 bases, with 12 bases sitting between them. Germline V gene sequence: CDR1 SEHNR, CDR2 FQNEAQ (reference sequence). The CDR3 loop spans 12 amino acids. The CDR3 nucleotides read TGTGCCAGCAGCCGGATGATGGGGGAGCAGTTCTTC. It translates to CASSRMMGEQFF.

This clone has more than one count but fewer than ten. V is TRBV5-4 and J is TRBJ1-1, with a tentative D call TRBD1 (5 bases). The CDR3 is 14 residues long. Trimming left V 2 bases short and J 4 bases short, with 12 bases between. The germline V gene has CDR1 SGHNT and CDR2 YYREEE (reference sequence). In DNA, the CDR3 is TGTGCCAGCAGCTTCCAGGGATCGGGCACTGAAGCTTTCTTT. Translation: CASSFQGSGTEAFF.

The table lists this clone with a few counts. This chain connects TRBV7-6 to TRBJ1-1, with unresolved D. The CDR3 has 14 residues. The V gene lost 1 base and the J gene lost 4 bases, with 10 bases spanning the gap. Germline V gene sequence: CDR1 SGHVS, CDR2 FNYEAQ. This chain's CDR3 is CASSLEDGGTEAFF. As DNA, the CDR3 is TGTGCCAGCAGCTTAGAGGACGGAGGCACTGAAGCTTTCTTT.

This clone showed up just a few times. The DNA for the CDR3 is TGTGCCAGCAGCTTAGAAATTCAGGGTTCACCCCTCCACTTT. It specifies CASSLEIQGSPLHF. This chain joins TRBV7-8 and TRBJ1-6, with D tentatively TRBD1 (5 bases). This CDR3 has 14 residues. CDR1 is SGHVS and CDR2 is FQNEAQ in the germline V gene. V lost 1 base and J lost 9, with 10 bases in between.

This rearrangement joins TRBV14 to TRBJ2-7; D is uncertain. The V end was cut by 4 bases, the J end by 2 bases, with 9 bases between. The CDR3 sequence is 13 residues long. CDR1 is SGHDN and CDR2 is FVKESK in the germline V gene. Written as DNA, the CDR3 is TGTGCCAGCAGCCGCGGACCTACCTACGAGCAGTACTTC. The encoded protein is CASSRGPTYEQYF. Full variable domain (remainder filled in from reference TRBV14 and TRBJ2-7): EAGVTQFPSHSVIEKGQTVTLRCDPISGHDNLYWYRRVMGKEIKFLLHFVKESKQDESGMPNNRFLAERTGGTYSTLKVQPAELEDSGVYFCASSRGPTYEQYFGPGTRLTVT.

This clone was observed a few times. This CDR3 is CASSPLGMEQYF. The CDR3 DNA reads TGTGCCAGCAGTCCTTTAGGTATGGAGCAGTACTTC. The gene calls are TRBV27 and TRBJ2-7; D gene unclear. The V and J ends lost 5 bases and 7 bases respectively, with 12 bases between them. CDR1 and CDR2 from the germline V gene are MNHEY and SMNVEV (reference sequence). This CDR3 has 12 amino acids.

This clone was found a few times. CDR3 residues: CASSLQLAGVDEQFF. The CDR3 DNA follows: TGCGCCAGCAGCTTGCAACTAGCGGGAGTCGATGAGCAGTTCTTC. V is TRBV5-1 and J is TRBJ2-1; 11 bases agree with TRBD2. Germline V gene sequence: CDR1 SGHRS, CDR2 YFSETQ. The V gene end was trimmed by 1 base and the J gene end by 8 bases; junction bases not matched to a gene: 5. The CDR3 is 15 amino acids.

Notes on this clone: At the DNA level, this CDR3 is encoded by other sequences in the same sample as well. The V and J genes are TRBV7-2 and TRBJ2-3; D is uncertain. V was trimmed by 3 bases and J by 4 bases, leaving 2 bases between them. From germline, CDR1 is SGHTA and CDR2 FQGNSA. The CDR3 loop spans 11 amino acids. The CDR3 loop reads CASSLSDTQYF. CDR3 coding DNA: TGTGCCAGCAGCTTGTCAGATACGCAGTATTTT.

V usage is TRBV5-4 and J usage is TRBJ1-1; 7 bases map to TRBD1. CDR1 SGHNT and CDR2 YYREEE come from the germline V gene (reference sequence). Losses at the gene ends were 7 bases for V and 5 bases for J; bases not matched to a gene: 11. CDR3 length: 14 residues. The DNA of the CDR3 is TGTGCCAGCTTACGAGCCGGGACAGCTACTGAAGCTTTCTTT. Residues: CASLRAGTATEAFF.

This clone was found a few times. The DNA of the CDR3 is TGTGCCAGCAGTCCGGGACTAGCGAGTTACAATGAGCAGTTCTTC. Translating gives CASSPGLASYNEQFF. The chain combines TRBV6-4 with TRBJ2-1; the match to TRBD2 covers 10 bases. The CDR3 is made up of 15 amino acids. Germline values: CDR1 MRHNA, CDR2 SNTAGT. V shed 5 bases, J shed 4 bases, and the junction held 5 bases outside the gene matches.